This TCR beta chain was profiled in a study of cytomegalovirus exposure and HLA in healthy donors. Researchers ran the PCR with 60 Vbeta and 13 Jbeta primers. Sequencing used immunoSEQ multiplex PCR; TCRdb keeps in-frame clones, though not all of them. The sample includes about 68,000 clones, 70% to 90% of them seen just once. This CDR3 contains 15 residues. Germline-derived CDR1 and CDR2 are SGDLS and YYNGEE. V lost 3 bases to trimming and J lost 3 bases, with 16 bases between them. The sample was PBMCs. The genes are TRBV9 and TRBJ2-7; D remains unclear. The TCR sequence derives from a human donor in good health. CDR3: CASSGDPGALYEQYF. Here the CDR3 DNA reads TGTGCCAGCAGCGGTGACCCGGGTGCCCTCTACGAGCAGTACTTC.